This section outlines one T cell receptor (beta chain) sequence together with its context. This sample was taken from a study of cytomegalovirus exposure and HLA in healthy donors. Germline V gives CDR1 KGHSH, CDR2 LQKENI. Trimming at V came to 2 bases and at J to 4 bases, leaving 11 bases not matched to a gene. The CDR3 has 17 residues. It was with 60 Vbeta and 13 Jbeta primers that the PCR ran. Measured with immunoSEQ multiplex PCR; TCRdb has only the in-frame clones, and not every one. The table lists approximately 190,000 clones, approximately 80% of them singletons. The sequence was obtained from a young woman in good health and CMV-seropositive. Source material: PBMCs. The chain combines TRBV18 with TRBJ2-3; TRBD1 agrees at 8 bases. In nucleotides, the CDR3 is TGTGCCAGCTCACCAGAGGCTCCGGGACAGGAGGCAGATACGCAGTATTTT. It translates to CASSPEAPGQEADTQYF.